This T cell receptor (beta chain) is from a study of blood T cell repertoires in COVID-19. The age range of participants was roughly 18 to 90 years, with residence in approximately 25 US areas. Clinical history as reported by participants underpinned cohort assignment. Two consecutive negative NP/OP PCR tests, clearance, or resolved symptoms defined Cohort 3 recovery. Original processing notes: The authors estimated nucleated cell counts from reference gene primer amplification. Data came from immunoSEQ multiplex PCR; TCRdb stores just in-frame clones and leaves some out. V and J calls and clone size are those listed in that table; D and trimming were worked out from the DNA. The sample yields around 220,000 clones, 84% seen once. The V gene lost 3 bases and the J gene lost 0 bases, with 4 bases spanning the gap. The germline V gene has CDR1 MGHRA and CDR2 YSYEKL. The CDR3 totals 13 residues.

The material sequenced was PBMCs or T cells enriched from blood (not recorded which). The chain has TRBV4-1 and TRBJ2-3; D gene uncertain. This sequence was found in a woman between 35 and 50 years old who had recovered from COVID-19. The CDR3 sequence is CASSQESTDTQYF. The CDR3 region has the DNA TGCGCCAGCAGCCAGGAGAGCACAGATACGCAGTATTTT.